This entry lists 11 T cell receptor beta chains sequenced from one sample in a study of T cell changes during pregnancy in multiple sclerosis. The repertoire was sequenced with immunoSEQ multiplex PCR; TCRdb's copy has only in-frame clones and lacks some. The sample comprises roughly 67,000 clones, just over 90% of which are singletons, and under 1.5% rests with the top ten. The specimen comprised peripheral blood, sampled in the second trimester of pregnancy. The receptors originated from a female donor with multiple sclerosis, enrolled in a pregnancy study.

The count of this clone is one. The CDR3 nucleotides are TGTGCCAGCAGCTCCCCGGAGGGACAGAGCTCCTATAATTCACCCCTCCACTTT. It encodes CASSSPEGQSSYNSPLHF. The J gene is TRBJ1-6, the V gene TRBV9; 7 bases fit TRBD1. The CDR3 covers 18 residues. With 4 bases clipped from V and 0 bases from J, the junction kept 10 bases outside the gene matches. From germline, CDR1 is SGDLS and CDR2 YYNGEE.

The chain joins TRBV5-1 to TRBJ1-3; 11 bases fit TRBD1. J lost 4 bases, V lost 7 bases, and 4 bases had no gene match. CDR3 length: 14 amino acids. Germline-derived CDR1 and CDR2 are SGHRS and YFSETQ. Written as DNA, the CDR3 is TGCGCCAGCGGACAGGGGGCGGAAGGAAACACCATATATTTT. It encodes CASGQGAEGNTIYF.

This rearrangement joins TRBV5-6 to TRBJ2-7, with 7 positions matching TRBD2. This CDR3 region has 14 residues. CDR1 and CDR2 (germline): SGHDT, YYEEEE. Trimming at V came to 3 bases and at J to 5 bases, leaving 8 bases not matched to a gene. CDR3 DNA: TGTGCCAGCAGCTCAATCGGACTAGGAGACGAGCAGTACTTC. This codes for CASSSIGLGDEQYF.

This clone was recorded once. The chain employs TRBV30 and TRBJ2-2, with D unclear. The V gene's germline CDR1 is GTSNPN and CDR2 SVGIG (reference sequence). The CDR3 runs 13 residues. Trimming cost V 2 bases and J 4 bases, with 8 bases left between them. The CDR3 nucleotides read TGTGCCTGGAGTCGAGGCCCCACCGGGGAGCTGTTTTTT. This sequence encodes CAWSRGPTGELFF.

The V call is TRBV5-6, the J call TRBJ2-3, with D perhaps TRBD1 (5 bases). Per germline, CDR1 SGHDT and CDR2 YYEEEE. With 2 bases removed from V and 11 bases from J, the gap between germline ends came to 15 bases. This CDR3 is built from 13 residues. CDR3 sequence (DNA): TGTGCCAGCAGCTTAGAGCGAAGGACACGGCAGTATTTT. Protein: CASSLERRTRQYF.

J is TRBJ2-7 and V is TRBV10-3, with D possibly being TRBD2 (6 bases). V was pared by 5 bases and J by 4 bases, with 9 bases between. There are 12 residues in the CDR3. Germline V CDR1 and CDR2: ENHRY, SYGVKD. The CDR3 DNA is TGTGCCATCAGTCAGGAGGGATACGAGCAGTACTTC. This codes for CAISQEGYEQYF.

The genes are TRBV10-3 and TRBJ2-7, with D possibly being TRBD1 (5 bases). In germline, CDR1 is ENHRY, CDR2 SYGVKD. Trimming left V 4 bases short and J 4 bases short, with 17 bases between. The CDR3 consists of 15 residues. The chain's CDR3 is CAISGEGRDVYEQYF. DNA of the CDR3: TGTGCCATCAGTGGAGAAGGCAGGGATGTTTACGAGCAGTACTTC.

The chain's CDR3 is CASSPPRGNTYEQYF. DNA of the CDR3: TGCGCCAGCAGCCCCCCACGAGGAAACACCTACGAGCAGTACTTC. The chain employs TRBV5-1 and TRBJ2-7, with no clear D. V was shortened by 4 bases and J by 2 bases, with 16 bases between the two germline ends. CDR1 is SGHRS and CDR2 is YFSETQ in the germline V gene. This CDR3 contains 15 residues.

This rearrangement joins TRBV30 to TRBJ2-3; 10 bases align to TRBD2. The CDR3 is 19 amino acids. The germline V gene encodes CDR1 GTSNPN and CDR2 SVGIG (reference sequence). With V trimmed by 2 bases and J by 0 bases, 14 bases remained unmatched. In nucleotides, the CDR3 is TGTGCCTGGAGTTGGGTTAGGACTAGCGGAGTCTCTAGCACAGATACGCAGTATTTT. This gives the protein CAWSWVRTSGVSSTDTQYF.

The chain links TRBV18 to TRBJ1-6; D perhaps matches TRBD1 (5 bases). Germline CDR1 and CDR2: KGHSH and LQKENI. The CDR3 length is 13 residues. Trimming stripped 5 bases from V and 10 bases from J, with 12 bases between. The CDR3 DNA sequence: TGTGCCAGCTCAGCGGGGGGGTACTCACCCCTCCACTTT. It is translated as CASSAGGYSPLHF.

The CDR3: CASSLHGLAGQNEQFF. In DNA, the CDR3 is TGTGCCAGCAGCTTACACGGACTAGCGGGGCAAAATGAGCAGTTCTTC. The chain joins TRBV7-3 to TRBJ2-1; 12 bases line up with TRBD2. The junction had 6 bases not matched to a gene; V was cut back by 2 bases and J by 7 bases. The length of the CDR3 is 16 residues. CDR1 and CDR2 from the germline V gene are SGHTA and FQGTGA.